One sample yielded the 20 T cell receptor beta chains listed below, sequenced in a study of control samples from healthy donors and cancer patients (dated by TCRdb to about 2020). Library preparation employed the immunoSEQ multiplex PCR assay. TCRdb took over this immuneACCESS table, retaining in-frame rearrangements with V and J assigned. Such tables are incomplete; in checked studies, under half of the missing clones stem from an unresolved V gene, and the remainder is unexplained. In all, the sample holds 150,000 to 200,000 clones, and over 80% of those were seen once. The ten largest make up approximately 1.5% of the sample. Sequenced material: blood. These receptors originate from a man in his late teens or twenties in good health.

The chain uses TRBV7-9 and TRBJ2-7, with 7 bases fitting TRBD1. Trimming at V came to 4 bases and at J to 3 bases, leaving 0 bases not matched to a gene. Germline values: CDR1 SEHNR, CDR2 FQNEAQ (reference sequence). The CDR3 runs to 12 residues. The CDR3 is CASSWDSYEQYF. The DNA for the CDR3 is TGTGCCAGCAGCTGGGACAGCTACGAGCAGTACTTC.

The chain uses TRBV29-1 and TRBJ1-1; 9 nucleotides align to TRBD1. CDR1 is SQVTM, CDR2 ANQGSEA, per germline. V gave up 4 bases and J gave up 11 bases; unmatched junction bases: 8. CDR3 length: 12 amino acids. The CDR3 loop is CSVGTGEFGAFF. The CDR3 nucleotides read TGCAGCGTTGGGACAGGGGAATTCGGGGCTTTCTTT.

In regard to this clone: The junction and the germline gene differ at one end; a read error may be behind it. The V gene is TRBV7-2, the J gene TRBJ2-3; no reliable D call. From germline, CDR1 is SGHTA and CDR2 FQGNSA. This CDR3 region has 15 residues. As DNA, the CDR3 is TGTGCCAGCAGCGAAATCCCTAGTTTATCAGAAACGCAGTATTTT. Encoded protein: CASSEIPSLSETQYF.

The CDR3 DNA reads TGTGCCAGCAGTGCTAGGGTTGTCACTGAAGCTTTCTTT. Its protein is CASSARVVTEAFF. The chain joins TRBV6-2 or TRBV6-3 to TRBJ1-1; D unclear. The CDR3 is 13 residues long. Germline V gene lookup returns CDR1 MNHEY and CDR2 SVGEGT. Trimming left V 5 bases short and J 4 bases short, with 11 bases between.

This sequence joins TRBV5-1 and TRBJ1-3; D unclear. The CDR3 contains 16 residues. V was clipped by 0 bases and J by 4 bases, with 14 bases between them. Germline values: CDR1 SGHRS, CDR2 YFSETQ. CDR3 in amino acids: CASSLDGHLVGNTIYF. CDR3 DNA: TGCGCCAGCAGCTTGGACGGGCATCTTGTCGGAAACACCATATATTTT.

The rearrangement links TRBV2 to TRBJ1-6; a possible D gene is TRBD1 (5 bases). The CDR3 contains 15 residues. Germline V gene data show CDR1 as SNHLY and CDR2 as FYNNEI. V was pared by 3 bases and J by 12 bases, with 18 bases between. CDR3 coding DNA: TGTGCCAGCAGTGATGAGCAGGGAGCAAGCGAACCCCTCCACTTT. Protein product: CASSDEQGASEPLHF.

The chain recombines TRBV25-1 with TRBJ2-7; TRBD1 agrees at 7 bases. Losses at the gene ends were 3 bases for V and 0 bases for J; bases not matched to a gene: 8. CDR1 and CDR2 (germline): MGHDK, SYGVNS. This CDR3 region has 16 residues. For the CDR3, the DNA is TGTGCCAGCAGTGAGTCACAGGGGCAGGGCTCCTACGAGCAGTACTTC. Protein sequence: CASSESQGQGSYEQYF.

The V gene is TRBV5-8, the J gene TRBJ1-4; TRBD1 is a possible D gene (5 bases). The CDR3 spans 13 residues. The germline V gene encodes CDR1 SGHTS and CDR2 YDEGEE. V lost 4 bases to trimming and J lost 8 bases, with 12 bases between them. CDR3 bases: TGTGCCAGCAGCGTCGTGGGGGTAGAAAAACTGTTTTTT. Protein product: CASSVVGVEKLFF. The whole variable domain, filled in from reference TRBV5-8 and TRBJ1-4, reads EAGVTQSPTHLIKTRGQQATLRCSPISGHTSVYWYQQALGLGLQFLLWYDEGEERNRGNFPPRFSGRQFPNYSSELNVNALELEDSALYLCASSVVGVEKLFFGSGTQLSVL.

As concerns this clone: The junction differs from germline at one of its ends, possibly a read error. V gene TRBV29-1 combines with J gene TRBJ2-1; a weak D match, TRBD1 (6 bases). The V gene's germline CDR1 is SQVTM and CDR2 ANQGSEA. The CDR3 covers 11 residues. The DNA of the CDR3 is TGCAGCGTCGAAGGGGGTACTGAGCAGTTCTTC. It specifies CSVEGGTEQFF.

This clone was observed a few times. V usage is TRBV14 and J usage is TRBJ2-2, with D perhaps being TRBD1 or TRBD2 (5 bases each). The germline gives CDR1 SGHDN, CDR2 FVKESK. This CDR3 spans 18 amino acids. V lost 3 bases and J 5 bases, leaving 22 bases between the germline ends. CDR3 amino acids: CASSHMRGGLVATGELFF. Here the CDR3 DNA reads TGTGCCAGCAGCCATATGAGGGGCGGGCTTGTGGCTACCGGGGAGCTGTTTTTT.

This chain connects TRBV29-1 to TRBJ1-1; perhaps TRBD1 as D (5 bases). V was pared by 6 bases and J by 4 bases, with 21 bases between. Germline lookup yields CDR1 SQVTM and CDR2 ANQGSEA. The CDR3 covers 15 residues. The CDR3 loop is CSVSIGAKVGTEAFF. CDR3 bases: TGCAGCGTCTCAATCGGGGCCAAAGTAGGCACTGAAGCTTTCTTT.

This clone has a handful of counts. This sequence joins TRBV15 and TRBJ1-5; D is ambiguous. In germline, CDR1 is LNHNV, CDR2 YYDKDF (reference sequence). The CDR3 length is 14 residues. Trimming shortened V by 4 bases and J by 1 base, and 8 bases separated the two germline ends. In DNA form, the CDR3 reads TGTGCCACCAGCACATCCGGGAGCAATCAGCCCCAGCATTTT. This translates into CATSTSGSNQPQHF.

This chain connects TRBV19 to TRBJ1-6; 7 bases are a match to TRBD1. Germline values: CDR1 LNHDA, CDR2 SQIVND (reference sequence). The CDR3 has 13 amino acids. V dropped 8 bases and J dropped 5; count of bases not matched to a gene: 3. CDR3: CASGDRNNSPLHF. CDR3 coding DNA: TGTGCCAGTGGGGACAGAAATAATTCACCCCTCCACTTT. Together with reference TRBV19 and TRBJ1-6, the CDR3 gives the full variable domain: DGGITQSPKYLFRKEGQNVTLSCEQNLNHDAMYWYRQDPGQGLRLIYYSQIVNDFQKGDIAEGYSVSREKKESFPLTVTSAQKNPTAFYLCASGDRNNSPLHFGNGTRLTVT.

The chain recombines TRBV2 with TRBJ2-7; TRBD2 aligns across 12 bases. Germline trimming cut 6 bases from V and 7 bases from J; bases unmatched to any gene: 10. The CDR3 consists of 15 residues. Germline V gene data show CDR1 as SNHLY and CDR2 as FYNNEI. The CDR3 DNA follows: TGTGCCAGCAGGCCCCTAGCGGGGGGGCCGGGGGAGCAGTACTTC. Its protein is CASRPLAGGPGEQYF.

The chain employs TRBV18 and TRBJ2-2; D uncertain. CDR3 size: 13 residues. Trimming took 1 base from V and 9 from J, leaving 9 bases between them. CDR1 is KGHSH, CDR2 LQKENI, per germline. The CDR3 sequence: CASSPQPARELFF. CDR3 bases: TGTGCCAGCTCACCACAACCAGCCCGGGAGCTGTTTTTT.

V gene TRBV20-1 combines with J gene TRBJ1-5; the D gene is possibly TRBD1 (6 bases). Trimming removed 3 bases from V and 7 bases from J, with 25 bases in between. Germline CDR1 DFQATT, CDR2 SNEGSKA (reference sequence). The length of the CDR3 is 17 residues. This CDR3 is CSASTLSRDGGRQPQHF. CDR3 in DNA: TGCAGTGCTAGTACTTTGTCGAGGGACGGGGGCAGGCAGCCCCAGCATTTT.

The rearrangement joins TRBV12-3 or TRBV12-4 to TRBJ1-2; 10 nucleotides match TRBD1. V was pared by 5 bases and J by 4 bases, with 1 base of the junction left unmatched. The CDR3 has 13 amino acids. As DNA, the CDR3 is TGTGCCAGCAGTAGGACAGGGGGCTATGGCTACACCTTC. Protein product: CASSRTGGYGYTF.

CDR3 sequence: CASSEEGGLNQPQHF. The CDR3 region has the DNA TGTGCCAGCAGTGAAGAGGGGGGACTCAATCAGCCCCAGCATTTT. The chain employs TRBV2 and TRBJ1-5; D perhaps matches TRBD1 (6 bases). The germline V gene has CDR1 SNHLY and CDR2 FYNNEI. V dropped 1 base and J dropped 3 bases, with 10 bases sitting between them. CDR3 length: 15 amino acids.

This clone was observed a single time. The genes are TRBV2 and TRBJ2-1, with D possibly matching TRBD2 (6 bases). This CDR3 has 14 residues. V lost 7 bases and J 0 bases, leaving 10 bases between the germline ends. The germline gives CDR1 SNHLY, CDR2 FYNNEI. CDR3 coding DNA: TGTGCCAGCAATGGGGGGAGCTCCTACAATGAGCAGTTCTTC. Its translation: CASNGGSSYNEQFF. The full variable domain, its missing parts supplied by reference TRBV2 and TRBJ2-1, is EPEVTQTPSHQVTQMGQEVILRCVPISNHLYFYWYRQILGQKVEFLVSFYNNEISEKSEIFDDQFSVERPDGSNFTLKIRSTKLEDSAMYFCASNGGSSYNEQFFGPGTRLTVL.

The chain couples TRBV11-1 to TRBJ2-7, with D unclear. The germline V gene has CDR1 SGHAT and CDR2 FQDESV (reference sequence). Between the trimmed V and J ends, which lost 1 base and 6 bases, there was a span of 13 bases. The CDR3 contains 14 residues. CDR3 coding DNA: TGTGCCAGCAGCTTAGAGAAACAGTTCCGCGAGCAGTACTTC. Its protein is CASSLEKQFREQYF.